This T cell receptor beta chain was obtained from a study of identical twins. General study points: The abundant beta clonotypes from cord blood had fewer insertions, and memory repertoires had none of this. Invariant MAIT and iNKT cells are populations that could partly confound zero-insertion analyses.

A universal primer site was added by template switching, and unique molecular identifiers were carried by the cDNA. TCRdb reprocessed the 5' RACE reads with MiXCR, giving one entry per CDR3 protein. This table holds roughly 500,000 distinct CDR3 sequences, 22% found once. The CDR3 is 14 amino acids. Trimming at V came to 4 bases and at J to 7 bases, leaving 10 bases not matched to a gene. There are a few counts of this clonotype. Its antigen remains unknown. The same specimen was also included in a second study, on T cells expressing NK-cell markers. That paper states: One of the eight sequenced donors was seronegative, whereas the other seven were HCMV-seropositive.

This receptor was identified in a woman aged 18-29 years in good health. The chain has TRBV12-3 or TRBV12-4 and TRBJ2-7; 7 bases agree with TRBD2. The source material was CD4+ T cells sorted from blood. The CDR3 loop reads CASSWDAGLGEQYF. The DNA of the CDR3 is TGTGCCAGCAGTTGGGACGCAGGACTAGGAGAGCAGTACTTC.